What follows describes a single TCR beta chain. Antigen specificity is unknown. This sample stems from a study of OX40 agonist ivuxolimab in advanced cancers. Study context: Patients undergoing dose escalation presented with hepatocellular carcinoma, melanoma, renal cell or head and neck cancer.

Findings and caveats of the study: Low normalized T-cell clonal expansion was additionally recorded for some nonresponders.

Method: immunoSEQ multiplex PCR; TCRdb's copy keeps in-frame clones and lacks some. The repertoire holds tens of thousands of clones, about 91% seen once, with over 15% in the top ten. CDR1 and CDR2 (germline): MDHEN, SYDVKM. The CDR3 is made up of 15 amino acids. V was clipped by 3 bases and J by 7 bases, with 15 bases between them. The chain couples TRBV28 to TRBJ2-2, with D tentatively TRBD2 (7 bases). Sequences were derived from CD4+ or CD8+ T cells sorted from blood, sampled in a trial of the OX40 agonist ivuxolimab. The sequence derives from an adult with an advanced solid tumor such as melanoma, head and neck, liver or kidney cancer. CDR3 amino acids: CASSFTGGWNGELFF. The DNA for the CDR3 is TGTGCCAGCAGTTTTACGGGGGGCTGGAACGGGGAGCTGTTTTTT. Filled out from reference TRBV28 and TRBJ2-2, the complete variable domain reads DVKVTQSSRYLVKRTGEKVFLECVQDMDHENMFWYRQDPGLGLRLIYFSYDVKMKEKGDIPEGYSVSREKKERFSLILESASTNQTSMYLCASSFTGGWNGELFFGEGSRLTVL.